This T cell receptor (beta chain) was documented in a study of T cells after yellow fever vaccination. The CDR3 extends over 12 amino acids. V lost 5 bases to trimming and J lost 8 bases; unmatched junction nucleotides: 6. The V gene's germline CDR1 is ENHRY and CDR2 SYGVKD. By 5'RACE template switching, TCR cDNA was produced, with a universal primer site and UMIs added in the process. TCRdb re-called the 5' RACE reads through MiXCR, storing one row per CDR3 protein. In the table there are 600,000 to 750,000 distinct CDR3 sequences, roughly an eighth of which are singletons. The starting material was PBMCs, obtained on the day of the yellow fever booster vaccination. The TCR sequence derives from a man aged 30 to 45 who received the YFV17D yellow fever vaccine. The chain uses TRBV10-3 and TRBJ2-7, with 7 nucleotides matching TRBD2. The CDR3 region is CAISSREGQQYF. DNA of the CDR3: TGTGCCATCAGTTCCAGGGAGGGCCAGCAGTACTTC.